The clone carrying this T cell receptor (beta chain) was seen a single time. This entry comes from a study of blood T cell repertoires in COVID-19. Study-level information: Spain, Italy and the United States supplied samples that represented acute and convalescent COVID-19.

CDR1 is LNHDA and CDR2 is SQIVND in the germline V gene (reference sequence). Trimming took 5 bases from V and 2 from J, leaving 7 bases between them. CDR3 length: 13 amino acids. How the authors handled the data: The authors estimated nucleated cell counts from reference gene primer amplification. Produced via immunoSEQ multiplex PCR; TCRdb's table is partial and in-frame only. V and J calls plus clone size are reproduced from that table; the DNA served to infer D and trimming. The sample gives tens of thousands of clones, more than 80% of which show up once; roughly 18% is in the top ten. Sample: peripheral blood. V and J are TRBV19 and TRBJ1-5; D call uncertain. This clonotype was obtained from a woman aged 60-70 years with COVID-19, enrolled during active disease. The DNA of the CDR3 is TGTGCCAGTAGTGGAGGCGGCAATCAGCCCCAGCATTTT. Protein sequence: CASSGGGNQPQHF. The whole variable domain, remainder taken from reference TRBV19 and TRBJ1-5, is DGGITQSPKYLFRKEGQNVTLSCEQNLNHDAMYWYRQDPGQGLRLIYYSQIVNDFQKGDIAEGYSVSREKKESFPLTVTSAQKNPTAFYLCASSGGGNQPQHFGDGTRLSIL.